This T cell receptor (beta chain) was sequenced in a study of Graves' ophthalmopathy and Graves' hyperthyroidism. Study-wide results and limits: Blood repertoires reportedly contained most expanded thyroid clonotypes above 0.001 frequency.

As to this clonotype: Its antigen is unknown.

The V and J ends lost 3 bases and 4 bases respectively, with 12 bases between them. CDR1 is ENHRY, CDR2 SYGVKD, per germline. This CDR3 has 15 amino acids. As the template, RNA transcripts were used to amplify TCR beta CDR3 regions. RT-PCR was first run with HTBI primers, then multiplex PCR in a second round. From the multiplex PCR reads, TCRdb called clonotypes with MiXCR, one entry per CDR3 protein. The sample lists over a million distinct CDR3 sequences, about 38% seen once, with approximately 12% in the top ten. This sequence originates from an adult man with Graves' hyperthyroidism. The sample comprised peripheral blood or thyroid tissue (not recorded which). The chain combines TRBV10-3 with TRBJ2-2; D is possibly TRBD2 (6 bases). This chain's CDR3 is CAISERESGTGELFF. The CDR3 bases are TGTGCCATCAGTGAACGGGAGTCCGGCACCGGGGAGCTGTTTTTT.